What follows are 28 T cell receptor beta chains derived from one specimen sequenced in a study of a mutant IDH1 vaccine in newly diagnosed glioma. These TCRs are of unknown antigen specificity. Here immunoSEQ multiplex PCR was the method, and the copy in TCRdb shows in-frame clones only, minus some. In the table there are over 50,000 clones, 76% of which are singletons. As to time point: week 47, end of study. The content of each vaccine dose was 300 ug of mutant IDH1 20-mer peptide, and topical imiquimod accompanied it. Sequencing used PBMCs, obtained from a glioma patient whose treatment included an IDH1 peptide vaccine. Receptor source: a woman in her forties with glioma. Some clones in this sample may be carry-over from other donors' samples.

The chain joins TRBV30 to TRBJ1-2; D is uncertain. CDR1 is GTSNPN and CDR2 is SVGIG in the germline V gene (reference sequence). V was cut by 4 bases and J by 4 bases, with 16 bases left in between. The CDR3 is 14 residues long. CDR3 in DNA: TGTGCCTGGACCCCGTTGGGAGCAGGCTATGGCTACACCTTC. This sequence encodes CAWTPLGAGYGYTF.

The J gene is TRBJ2-3, the V gene TRBV5-1, with a possible D match to TRBD1 (5 bases). The CDR3 spans 14 residues. V was trimmed by 0 bases and J by 2 bases, leaving 7 bases between them. Germline V gives CDR1 SGHRS, CDR2 YFSETQ. For the CDR3, the DNA is TGCGCCAGCAGCTTGGGACAGCCCACAGATACGCAGTATTTT. Translated, it gives CASSLGQPTDTQYF.

The genes are TRBV5-1 and TRBJ2-2, with a possible D match to TRBD1 (6 bases). Germline V gives CDR1 SGHRS, CDR2 YFSETQ. The V and J ends lost 2 bases and 2 bases respectively, with 13 bases between them. The CDR3 spans 16 residues. The DNA for the CDR3 is TGCGCCAGCAGCTTAGGGGGAACAGAAAACACCGGGGAGCTGTTTTTT. Translating gives CASSLGGTENTGELFF.

This clone was recorded a few times. V gene TRBV15 combines with J gene TRBJ1-1, with D perhaps TRBD1 (5 bases). The germline CDR1 and CDR2 sequences are LNHNV and YYDKDF (reference sequence). Trimming left V 0 bases short and J 0 bases short, with 11 bases between. The CDR3 sequence is 16 residues long. The CDR3: CATSREPGPMNTEAFF. Written as DNA, the CDR3 is TGTGCCACCAGCAGAGAGCCAGGGCCCATGAACACTGAAGCTTTCTTT. The full variable domain, in which reference TRBV15 and TRBJ1-1 provide the parts outside the CDR3, is DAMVIQNPRYQVTQFGKPVTLSCSQTLNHNVMYWYQQKSSQAPKLLFHYYDKDFNNEADTPDNFQSRRPNTSFCFLDIRSPGLGDTAMYLCATSREPGPMNTEAFFGQGTRLTVV.

This chain connects TRBV7-9 to TRBJ1-4; D unresolved. The germline V and J ends were trimmed by 7 bases and 4 bases, with 4 bases remaining between them. CDR3 length: 11 residues. CDR1 is SEHNR, CDR2 FQNEAQ, per germline (reference sequence). The CDR3 DNA is TGTGCCAGCAACAATAATGAAAAACTGTTTTTT. It yields the protein CASNNNEKLFF. Full variable domain (remainder filled in from reference TRBV7-9 and TRBJ1-4): DTGVSQNPRHKITKRGQNVTFRCDPISEHNRLYWYRQTLGQGPEFLTYFQNEAQLEKSRLLSDRFSAERPKGSFSTLEIQRTEQGDSAMYLCASNNNEKLFFGSGTQLSVL.

In this sample, this clone turned up a few times. The rearrangement joins TRBV4-2 to TRBJ1-4, with D uncertain. CDR1 LGHNA and CDR2 YNFKEQ come from the germline V gene. The germline V and J ends were trimmed by 0 bases and 4 bases, with 12 bases remaining between them. This CDR3 comprises 16 residues. CDR3 in amino acids: CASSQEIMALNEKLFF. DNA of the CDR3: TGTGCCAGCAGCCAAGAAATCATGGCTCTTAATGAAAAACTGTTTTTT.

The chain uses TRBV30 and TRBJ2-1; the D gene is possibly TRBD2 (5 bases). Germline CDR1 and CDR2: GTSNPN and SVGIG (reference sequence). V was trimmed by 2 bases and J by 5 bases, leaving 13 bases between them. The CDR3 extends over 14 amino acids. The CDR3 region has the DNA TGTGCCTGGAGTCTTGACTACCGCCACAATGAGCAGTTCTTC. Its translation: CAWSLDYRHNEQFF. Full variable domain (outside the CDR3, taken from reference TRBV30 and TRBJ2-1): SQTIHQWPATLVQPVGSPLSLECTVEGTSNPNLYWYRQAAGRGLQLLFYSVGIGQISSEVPQNLSASRPQDRQFILSSKKLLLSDSGFYLCAWSLDYRHNEQFFGPGTRLTVL.

CDR3 nucleotides: TGTGCCGAAGATGGCGGGGGTTCCAATCAGCCCCAGCATTTT. This sequence encodes CAEDGGGSNQPQHF. V is TRBV6-5 and J is TRBJ1-5, with D perhaps TRBD1 (5 bases). Germline V gene sequence: CDR1 MNHEY, CDR2 SVGAGI. The CDR3 is 14 residues long. V was shortened by 11 bases and J by 3 bases, with 17 bases between the two germline ends.

The chain employs TRBV30 and TRBJ1-1; tentatively, D is TRBD1 (5 bases). The germline V gene has CDR1 GTSNPN and CDR2 SVGIG (reference sequence). CDR3 length: 16 residues. Trimming removed 4 bases from V and 5 bases from J, with 23 bases in between. The CDR3, as DNA: TGTGCCTGGAAACCAGGGTCAGGGTGGGATGAGACTGAAGCTTTCTTT. It codes for CAWKPGSGWDETEAFF.

As for this clone: Without the conserved terminal phenylalanine or tryptophan, this CDR3 likely stems from a read error. The chain employs TRBV4-2 and TRBJ1-2; D is unclear. Trimming took off 5 bases at V and 7 bases at J, with 14 bases between the two ends. CDR1 and CDR2 from the germline V gene are LGHNA and YNFKEQ. The CDR3 runs 13 residues. In DNA, the CDR3 is TGTGCCAGCAGCTCTCGGAGAGGGATTGGCTACACCCTC. Its protein is CASSSRRGIGYTL.

The rearrangement links TRBV30 to TRBJ1-3; possible D gene TRBD1, 6 bases. V gave up 1 base and J gave up 0 bases, with 16 bases separating them. The CDR3 has 17 amino acids. Germline V gives CDR1 GTSNPN, CDR2 SVGIG (reference sequence). The CDR3 DNA follows: TGTGCCTGGAGTGAGATTCACAGGGAGGGCTCTGGAAACACCATATATTTT. It yields the protein CAWSEIHREGSGNTIYF.

This clone was seen a few times. CDR3 in DNA: TGCGCCAGCAGCTTGGGCAACAGGGGGTCGGGCACTGAAGCTTTCTTT. Its protein product is CASSLGNRGSGTEAFF. The rearrangement uses TRBV5-1 and TRBJ1-1; TRBD1 agrees at 8 bases. V was pared by 0 bases and J by 4 bases, with 8 bases of the junction left unmatched. The CDR3 length is 16 residues. Germline V lookup: CDR1 SGHRS, CDR2 YFSETQ.

The chain employs TRBV7-2 and TRBJ2-7; no reliable D call. The CDR3 runs 11 residues. Germline CDR1 and CDR2: SGHTA and FQGNSA. V was cut by 5 bases and J by 4 bases, with 6 bases left in between. The CDR3, as DNA: TGTGCCAGCAGCCTGCGGTACGAGCAGTACTTC. This encodes CASSLRYEQYF.

The J gene is TRBJ2-5, the V gene TRBV10-1; maybe TRBD1 (7 bases). Germline V gene lookup returns CDR1 WNHNN and CDR2 SYGVQD (reference sequence). V was trimmed by 1 base and J by 4 bases, leaving 16 bases between them. This CDR3 region has 16 residues. CDR3: CASSEFGGGRGETQYF. The DNA for the CDR3 is TGCGCCAGCAGTGAGTTCGGAGGGGGCAGAGGAGAGACCCAGTACTTC.

This chain joins TRBV7-2 and TRBJ2-5; TRBD2 matches at 10 bases. This CDR3 comprises 16 residues. The V gene end was trimmed by 0 bases and the J gene end by 2 bases; junction bases not matched to a gene: 3. Germline loops: CDR1 SGHTA, CDR2 FQGNSA. CDR3 region: CASSLAVSGGQETQYF. Here the CDR3 DNA reads TGTGCCAGCAGCTTAGCGGTTAGCGGGGGGCAAGAGACCCAGTACTTC.

This clone was found once. The chain is built from TRBV16 and TRBJ1-1; no reliable D call. Germline assignment: CDR1 KGHSY and CDR2 FQNENV. V was clipped by 8 bases and J by 0 bases, with 16 bases between them. The CDR3 spans 15 residues. In DNA, the CDR3 is TGTGCCAGCGCCCACCTTCATTGGATGAACACTGAAGCTTTCTTT. This translates into CASAHLHWMNTEAFF.

The gene calls are TRBV4-3 and TRBJ2-7; 7 bases are a match to TRBD1. This CDR3 contains 14 residues. V dropped 1 base and J dropped 3; count of bases not matched to a gene: 3. CDR1 and CDR2 (germline): LGHNA, YSLEER. CDR3 in amino acids: CASSQGDSGYEQYF. For the CDR3, the DNA is TGCGCCAGCAGCCAAGGGGACAGTGGCTACGAGCAGTACTTC.

The V call is TRBV5-1, the J call TRBJ1-2; 7 bases map to TRBD1. This CDR3 is built from 17 residues. Germline V CDR1 and CDR2: SGHRS, YFSETQ. Trimming at V came to 0 bases and at J to 4 bases, leaving 12 bases not matched to a gene. CDR3 sequence (DNA): TGCGCCAGCAGCTTGGAATCGGGACAGCCTACACTCTATGGCTACACCTTC. Its protein is CASSLESGQPTLYGYTF. Together with reference TRBV5-1 and TRBJ1-2, the CDR3 gives the full variable domain: KAGVTQTPRYLIKTRGQQVTLSCSPISGHRSVSWYQQTPGQGLQFLFEYFSETQRNKGNFPGRFSGRQFSNSRSEMNVSTLELGDSALYLCASSLESGQPTLYGYTFGSGTRLTVV.

The chain joins TRBV6-5 to TRBJ1-2; 7 bases are a match to TRBD1. The CDR3 runs to 15 residues. The germline gives CDR1 MNHEY, CDR2 SVGAGI. V dropped 0 bases and J dropped 8; count of bases not matched to a gene: 9. This chain's CDR3 is CASSYSSGPRGGYTF. CDR3 bases: TGTGCCAGCAGTTACTCGTCGGGACCCAGGGGGGGCTACACCTTC.

This clone came up many times. The rearrangement uses TRBV6-1 and TRBJ1-5; weak D call: TRBD1 (6 bases). CDR3 length: 16 residues. Looked up from germline, CDR1 is MNHNS and CDR2 is SASEGT. The ends were cut back, 4 bases at V and 0 bases at J, with 13 bases in the middle. Here the CDR3 reads CASSVTGLHSNQPQHF. The CDR3 DNA sequence: TGTGCCAGCAGTGTAACAGGGCTCCATAGCAATCAGCCCCAGCATTTT.

The chain employs TRBV4-3 and TRBJ1-6; D is possibly TRBD1 (6 bases). V was cut by 0 bases and J by 7 bases, with 10 bases left in between. CDR1 LGHNA and CDR2 YSLEER come from the germline V gene. This CDR3 has 15 residues. CDR3 coding DNA: TGCGCCAGCAGCCAAGAGGGGGCGGCCAATTCACCCCTCCACTTT. Residues: CASSQEGAANSPLHF.

The chain links TRBV2 to TRBJ2-2; D may match TRBD1 or TRBD2 (5 bases each). The V end lost 5 bases, the J end lost 3 bases, and 16 bases lay between the germline ends. Germline CDR1 reads SNHLY; CDR2 reads FYNNEI. This CDR3 is 16 amino acids long. Written as DNA, the CDR3 is TGTGCCAGCAGTAAGGCCTCCGGGACCTACACCGGGGAGCTGTTTTTT. It yields the protein CASSKASGTYTGELFF.

This clone was counted between two and nine times. This rearrangement joins TRBV5-1 to TRBJ1-1, with D maybe TRBD1 (5 bases). V dropped 0 bases and J dropped 0 bases, with 6 bases sitting between them. There are 14 residues in the CDR3. Germline-derived CDR1 and CDR2 are SGHRS and YFSETQ. The CDR3: CASSLGQMNTEAFF. DNA for the CDR3: TGCGCCAGCAGCTTGGGACAGATGAACACTGAAGCTTTCTTT.

The V call is TRBV7-9, the J call TRBJ1-1, with 8 bases that match TRBD1. Germline CDR1 SEHNR, CDR2 FQNEAQ (reference sequence). The V gene end was trimmed by 5 bases and the J gene end by 5 bases; junction bases not matched to a gene: 7. The CDR3 has 14 residues. The CDR3 sequence is CASSADRGGTEAFF. The CDR3 nucleotides read TGTGCCAGCAGCGCTGACAGGGGTGGGACTGAAGCTTTCTTT.

The V and J genes are TRBV6-5 and TRBJ2-7; D unresolved. The CDR3 consists of 15 residues. CDR1 is MNHEY and CDR2 is SVGAGI in the germline V gene. The V end lost 6 bases, the J end lost 0 bases, and 15 bases lay between the germline ends. This CDR3 reads CASSADGTISYEQYF. The CDR3 DNA is TGTGCCAGCAGCGCTGACGGAACTATCTCCTACGAGCAGTACTTC.

The chain employs TRBV7-9 and TRBJ2-5, with D tentatively TRBD2 (5 bases). The CDR3 totals 15 residues. The V and J ends lost 5 bases and 1 base respectively, with 14 bases between them. Looked up from germline, CDR1 is SEHNR and CDR2 is FQNEAQ (reference sequence). In nucleotides, the CDR3 is TGTGCCAGCAGCACCTCAGACGGGGTCCAAGAGACCCAGTACTTC. It yields the protein CASSTSDGVQETQYF.

This clone was counted a few times. This chain connects TRBV29-1 to TRBJ1-5, with a possible D match to TRBD1 (5 bases). CDR1 is SQVTM, CDR2 ANQGSEA, per germline. The V gene lost 8 bases and the J gene lost 4 bases, with 15 bases spanning the gap. There are 13 residues in the CDR3. Here the CDR3 DNA reads TGCAGCTACGTACCCGACAGTAATCAGCCCCAGCATTTT. It codes for CSYVPDSNQPQHF.

The V call is TRBV7-8, the J call TRBJ1-1; D not certain. The CDR3 sequence is 16 residues long. The germline V gene encodes CDR1 SGHVS and CDR2 FQNEAQ. V gave up 1 base and J gave up 1 base, with 13 bases separating them. The CDR3 region has the DNA TGTGCCAGCAGCTTAGTGGTGGGCAGGTGGAACACTGAAGCTTTCTTT. Its translation is CASSLVVGRWNTEAFF. Full variable domain (outside the CDR3, taken from reference TRBV7-8 and TRBJ1-1): GAGVSQSPRYKVAKRGQDVALRCDPISGHVSLFWYQQALGQGPEFLTYFQNEAQLDKSGLPSDRFFAERPEGSVSTLKIQRTQQEDSAVYLCASSLVVGRWNTEAFFGQGTRLTVV.